The 3 T cell receptor beta chains listed next were all sequenced from one sample in a study of T-cell memory formation after mild COVID-19. TCRdb fed the 5' RACE reads into MiXCR, producing one record per CDR3 protein. The sample lists 200,000 to 300,000 distinct CDR3 sequences, less than 20% occurring once. The sample taken for sequencing was PBMCs or a T cell subset sorted from them (not recorded which). These receptors originate from an adult woman who had mild COVID-19 (a few samples of this study predate the infection). Cell type and time point are not known.

This clonotype was picked up a small number of times. The rearrangement links TRBV5-1 to TRBJ2-1; possibly TRBD2 for D (6 bases). Trimming cost V 4 bases and J 7 bases, with 18 bases left between them. Germline loops: CDR1 SGHRS, CDR2 YFSETQ. This CDR3 contains 15 residues. In DNA form, the CDR3 reads TGCGCCAGCAGCCGCAGACAATCCGGGGGAAATGAGCAGTTCTTC. Translated: CASSRRQSGGNEQFF.

The chain uses TRBV19 and TRBJ1-6, with 7 bases aligning to TRBD1. The CDR3 totals 15 residues. Germline CDR1 and CDR2: LNHDA and SQIVND (reference sequence). V shed 7 bases, J shed 7 bases, and the junction held 10 bases outside the gene matches. DNA of the CDR3: TGTGCCAGTACGAACAGGGCCAGGGGGAATTCACCCCTCCACTTT. It is translated as CASTNRARGNSPLHF.

At least ten counts were recorded for this clonotype. This chain uses TRBV5-1 with TRBJ1-5; D is unresolved. The CDR3 loop spans 14 amino acids. V lost 0 bases and J lost 6, with 10 bases in between. Germline V gives CDR1 SGHRS, CDR2 YFSETQ. The CDR3 loop reads CASSLVGEGQPQHF. CDR3 bases: TGCGCCAGCAGCTTGGTCGGGGAGGGTCAGCCCCAGCATTTT. Combining the CDR3 with reference TRBV5-1 and TRBJ1-5 gives the whole variable domain KAGVTQTPRYLIKTRGQQVTLSCSPISGHRSVSWYQQTPGQGLQFLFEYFSETQRNKGNFPGRFSGRQFSNSRSEMNVSTLELGDSALYLCASSLVGEGQPQHFGDGTRLSIL.